This T cell receptor (beta chain) was profiled in a study of T cells after yellow fever vaccination. The study made its TCR cDNA through 5'RACE template switching. That step introduced a universal primer site along with UMIs. TCRdb re-derived calls from the 5' RACE reads in MiXCR, one entry per CDR3 protein. The sample lists about 85,000 distinct CDR3 sequences, 10% to 15% occurring once. The receptor comes from a young man who received the YFV17D yellow fever vaccine. The material sequenced was CD8+ T cells not binding an NS4B(214-222) dextramer, sorted from PBMCs, taken roughly 20 days after the first yellow fever vaccination.

CDR3 amino acids: CASSRLAGGPGELFF. CDR3 nucleotide sequence: TGCGCCAGCAGCCGACTAGCGGGGGGCCCCGGGGAGCTGTTTTTT. The V and J genes are TRBV4-3 and TRBJ2-2, with 13 bases matching TRBD2. Germline V gives CDR1 LGHNA, CDR2 YSLEER. V shed 4 bases, J shed 6 bases, and the junction held 2 bases outside the gene matches. The CDR3 consists of 15 residues.